This is a list of T cell receptor beta chains from one sample in a study of Ad26.COV2.S vaccination and SARS-CoV-2 variants. TCRdb's copy holds only in-frame clones and misses some; the assay was immunoSEQ multiplex PCR. The data hold some 180,000 clones, with roughly 85% observed a single time. The sequenced sample was peripheral blood, obtained after recovery from COVID-19. The receptor set was obtained from a human donor who had recovered from COVID-19. CDR3s include the opening cysteine and the closing phenylalanine or tryptophan. A D gene is named only where the DNA matches it firmly. Rows may omit the clone size; those that give it use once, few, many or a size class.

J gene,D gene,V gene,clone size,CDR3 DNA,CDR3 protein
TRBJ2-5,-,TRBV7-3,-,TGTGCCAGCAGCATGGACTCCCCCGGAGAGACCCAGTACTTC,CASSMDSPGETQYF
TRBJ2-7,-,TRBV5-6,few,TGTGCCAGCAGCTCTACAGCGAAGAACGAGCAGTACTTC,CASSSTAKNEQYF
TRBJ1-2,-,TRBV30,-,TGTGCCTGGAACCCCCGGACTCTGGATTCTGGCTACACCTTC,CAWNPRTLDSGYTF
TRBJ2-5,-,TRBV27,-,TGTGCCAGCAGTCGGGTGGGAGCCCCAGAGACCCAGTACTTC,CASSRVGAPETQYF
TRBJ1-1,-,TRBV7-9,-,TGTGCCAGCAGCCCCCCTTGGGGGGACACTGAAGCTTTCTTT,CASSPPWGDTEAFF
TRBJ2-7,TRBD1,TRBV2,-,TGTGCCACAATTCCCCGGGACAGCTCCTACGAGCAGTACTTC,CATIPRDSSYEQYF
TRBJ1-6,-,TRBV28,-,TGTGCCAGCAGTTTACGGCGACAGAGATATAATTCACCCCTCCACTTT,CASSLRRQRYNSPLHF
TRBJ2-7,-,TRBV18,-,TGTGCCAGCTCCCTCGACCGAGAGTGGCAGTACTTC,CASSLDREWQYF
TRBJ1-5,-,TRBV29-1,once,TGCAGCATCCCTCAGGTCCAGAGGGCACGAAGCAATCAGCCCCAGCATTTT,CSIPQVQRARSNQPQHF
TRBJ2-1,-,TRBV7-7,few,TGTGCCAGCAGCTTTGACTCCTACAATGAGCAGTTCTTC,CASSFDSYNEQFF
TRBJ2-1,-,TRBV4-2,-,TGTGCCAGCAGCCAAGTCGAGGTGGGGTCCTACAATGAGCAGTTCTTC,CASSQVEVGSYNEQFF
TRBJ1-2,TRBD1,TRBV7-9,-,TGTGCCAGCAGCTTACAGGGGGAAGCTGGCTACACCTTC,CASSLQGEAGYTF
TRBJ2-7,-,TRBV11-3,-,TGTGCCAGCAGCTTAGTGACCCCGCGTCAATTAGGAGGCTACGAGCAGTACTTC,CASSLVTPRQLGGYEQYF
TRBJ2-5,-,TRBV5-1,-,TGCGCCAGCAGCTTGGGGCAGCGAGCAGCCCAGTACTTC,CASSLGQRAAQYF
TRBJ2-3,TRBD2,TRBV2,-,TGTGCCAGCAGTGAACGGTTAGCGGGAGATCGTACGCAGTATTTT,CASSERLAGDRTQYF
TRBJ2-7,TRBD1,TRBV7-9,-,TGTGCCAGCAGCGACGGTTTAAGGGGACAGGGTTGGCAGCAGTACTTC,CASSDGLRGQGWQQYF
TRBJ2-4,TRBD1,TRBV5-6,-,TGTGCCAGCAGCCTTGGACAGGGGCAAAACATTCAGTACTTC,CASSLGQGQNIQYF
TRBJ1-6,-,TRBV27,-,TGTGCCAGCAGTTTATTCAGTAATTCACCCCTCCACTTT,CASSLFSNSPLHF
TRBJ2-7,-,TRBV6-6,-,TGTGCCAGCAGTTACTCGAATGAGGGGTATCTAAACGAGCAGTACTTC,CASSYSNEGYLNEQYF
TRBJ1-2,-,TRBV2,-,TGTGCCAGCAGTGAGATAGGAAACAACTATGGCTACACCTTC,CASSEIGNNYGYTF
TRBJ2-3,-,TRBV5-4,-,TGTGCCGTGGGAGCCACCAGCACAGATACGCAGTATTTT,CAVGATSTDTQYF
TRBJ1-4,-,TRBV3-1/TRBV3-2,-,TGTGCCAGCAGCCAAGTTGGTGCAACTAATGAAAAACTGTTTTTT,CASSQVGATNEKLFF
TRBJ1-4,-,TRBV15,medium-sized,TGTGCCACCAGCAGAGATGATTCAAGCGCCCCTAATGAAAAACTGTTTTTT,CATSRDDSSAPNEKLFF
TRBJ2-2,-,TRBV5-4,-,TGTGCCAGCAGCTCCGCCCGGGGGGAGCTGTTTTTT,CASSSARGELFF